A selection of T cell receptor beta chains follows, all from one sample in a study of identical twins. Each CDR3 protein is one row after TCRdb ran MiXCR on the 5' RACE reads. The table includes hundreds of thousands of distinct CDR3 sequences, less than 25% detected once. The sample was also reused in another study, on T cells expressing NK-cell markers.

Material: PBMCs. The receptor set was obtained from a woman aged 18-29 years in good health. CDR3s include the opening cysteine and the closing phenylalanine or tryptophan. A D gene is named only where the DNA matches it firmly. The size entry is marked missing in some rows and otherwise reads once, few, many or a size class.

V,length,J,size,D,DNA,CDR3
TRBV11-2,11,TRBJ2-7,many,NA,TGTGCCAGCTCGGACGGCTACGAGCAGTACTTC,CASSDGYEQYF
TRBV27,13,TRBJ2-2,many,NA,TGTGCCAGCAGTTTAGGGTACGGCGGGGAGCTGTTTTTT,CASSLGYGGELFF
TRBV20-1,11,TRBJ2-1,few,NA,TGCAGTGCTAGAGGTTCTCCCGAGCAGTTCTTC,CSARGSPEQFF
TRBV4-2,15,TRBJ2-3,NA,TRBD2,TGTGCCAGCAGCCCATCCCTAGCGGGGTATGATACGCAGTATTTT,CASSPSLAGYDTQYF
TRBV6-5,15,TRBJ2-2,few,TRBD2,TGTGCCAGCAGTACTTGGACTAGTATGGGCGGGGAGCTGTTTTTT,CASSTWTSMGGELFF
TRBV20-1,12,TRBJ2-7,NA,NA,TGCAGTGGGGGGGCGGGGCCCTACGAGCAGTACTTC,CSGGAGPYEQYF
TRBV20-1,16,TRBJ2-3,NA,TRBD2,TGTAGTGCTAGAAGGCTAGCGGAAACTAGCACAGATACGCAGTATTTT,CSARRLAETSTDTQYF
TRBV20-1,10,TRBJ2-7,NA,NA,TGCAGTGCTGTGAACTACGAGCAGTACTTC,CSAVNYEQYF
TRBV10-3,15,TRBJ2-3,NA,TRBD2,TGTGCCATCAGAAGGACTAGCGGGGGGGCAGATACGCAGTATTTT,CAIRRTSGGADTQYF
TRBV3-1,14,TRBJ2-5,many,NA,TGTGCCAGCAAACGAGGAGGGGTCCAAGAGACCCAGTACTTC,CASKRGGVQETQYF
TRBV20-1,13,TRBJ1-5,NA,NA,TGCAGTGCTCCCGTGTGGGGCAATCAGCCCCAGCATTTT,CSAPVWGNQPQHF
TRBV10-3,14,TRBJ2-2,NA,NA,TGTGCTATCCACGGGCAAGCGAACACCGGGGAGCTGTTTTTT,CAIHGQANTGELFF
TRBV29-1,13,TRBJ2-1,NA,TRBD2,TGCAGCGCAGGAGCGGGGGGGCCGAGTGAGCAGTTCTTC,CSAGAGGPSEQFF
TRBV5-6,12,TRBJ2-7,NA,NA,TGTGCCAGCAGCGCAGGGATCGGGGAGCAGTACTTC,CASSAGIGEQYF
TRBV5-1,15,TRBJ2-5,NA,TRBD2,TGCGCCAGCAGCTTGATGGCTAGCGGCCAAGAGACCCAGTACTTC,CASSLMASGQETQYF
TRBV18,14,TRBJ2-5,many,NA,TGTGCCAGCTCACCACAGCATCCCCAAGAGACCCAGTACTTC,CASSPQHPQETQYF
TRBV4-1,16,TRBJ2-3,NA,NA,TGCGCCAGCAGCCAAGATCGGTGGGGGCGAGGAGATACGCAGTATTTT,CASSQDRWGRGDTQYF
TRBV10-3,15,TRBJ1-6,few,TRBD1,TGTGCCATCAGTGGCGGGACAGGGGGCTTTTCACCCCTCCACTTT,CAISGGTGGFSPLHF
TRBV21-1,16,TRBJ2-5,NA,NA,TGTGCCAGCAGGCGGGAGGAACAGACAACTCAAGAGACCCAGTACTTC,CASRREEQTTQETQYF